This TCR beta chain emerged from a study of blood T cell repertoires in COVID-19. Those who participated ranged in age from roughly 18 to 89 years and resided in 20 to 30 US areas. Sequenced by immunoSEQ multiplex PCR; TCRdb stores in-frame clones only, minus some. The table has over 250,000 clones, about nine tenths seen once; the top ten hold roughly 2.6%. The material sequenced was PBMCs or T cells enriched from blood (not recorded which). The receptor was isolated from a man aged 55 to 69 who had recovered from COVID-19.

The CDR3 spells CASSPGQNTEAFF. Written as DNA, the CDR3 is TGTGCCAGCAGCCCGGGACAAAACACTGAAGCTTTCTTT. This chain joins TRBV3-1 (or the pseudogene TRBV3-2) and TRBJ1-1; tentatively, D is TRBD1 (6 bases). V lost 4 bases and J 2 bases, leaving 8 bases between the germline ends. Germline CDR1 LGHDT, CDR2 YNNKEL (reference sequence). The CDR3 runs to 13 residues.